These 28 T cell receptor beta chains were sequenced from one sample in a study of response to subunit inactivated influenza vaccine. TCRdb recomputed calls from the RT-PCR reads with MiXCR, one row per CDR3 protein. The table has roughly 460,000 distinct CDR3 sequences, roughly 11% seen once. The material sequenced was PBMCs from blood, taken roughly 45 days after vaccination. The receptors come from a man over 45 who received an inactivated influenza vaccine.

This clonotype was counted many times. DNA of the CDR3: TGTGCCAGCAGCTTAACAGGGAACGCCAACGTCCTGACTTTC. It encodes CASSLTGNANVLTF. The gene calls are TRBV7-2 and TRBJ2-6, with a weak D call TRBD1 (6 bases). V was pared by 2 bases and J by 7 bases, with 9 bases between. Germline assignment: CDR1 SGHTA and CDR2 FQGNSA. There are 14 residues in the CDR3. Full variable domain (missing parts from reference TRBV7-2 and TRBJ2-6): GAGVSQSPSNKVTEKGKDVELRCDPISGHTALYWYRQSLGQGLEFLIYFQGNSAPDKSGLPSDRFSAERTGGSVSTLTIQRTQQEDSAVYLCASSLTGNANVLTFGAGSRLTVL.

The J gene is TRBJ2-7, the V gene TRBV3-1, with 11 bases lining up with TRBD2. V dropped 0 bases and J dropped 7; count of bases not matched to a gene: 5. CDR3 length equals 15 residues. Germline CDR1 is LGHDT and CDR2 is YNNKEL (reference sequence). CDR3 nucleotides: TGTGCCAGCAGCCAAGACCTAGCGGGAGGACGTGAGCAGTACTTC. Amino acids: CASSQDLAGGREQYF.

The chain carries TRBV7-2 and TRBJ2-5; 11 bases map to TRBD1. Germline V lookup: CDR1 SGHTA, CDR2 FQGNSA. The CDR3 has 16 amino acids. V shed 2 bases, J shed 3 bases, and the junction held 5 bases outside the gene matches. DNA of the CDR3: TGTGCCAGCAGCTTAAGTTCGGGACAGGGGGAAGAGACCCAGTACTTC. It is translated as CASSLSSGQGEETQYF.

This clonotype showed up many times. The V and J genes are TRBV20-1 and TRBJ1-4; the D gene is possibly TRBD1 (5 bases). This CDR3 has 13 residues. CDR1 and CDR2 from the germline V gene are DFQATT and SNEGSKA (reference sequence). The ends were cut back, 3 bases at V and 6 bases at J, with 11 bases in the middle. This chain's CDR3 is CSASTGVDEKLFF. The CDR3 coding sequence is TGCAGTGCTAGTACGGGGGTTGATGAAAAACTGTTTTTT.

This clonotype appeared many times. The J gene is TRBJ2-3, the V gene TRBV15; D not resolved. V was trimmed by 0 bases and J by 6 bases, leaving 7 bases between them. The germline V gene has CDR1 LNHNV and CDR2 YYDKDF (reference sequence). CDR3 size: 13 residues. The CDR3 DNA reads TGTGCCACCAGCAGAGATCCCGGGGATACGCAGTATTTT. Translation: CATSRDPGDTQYF.

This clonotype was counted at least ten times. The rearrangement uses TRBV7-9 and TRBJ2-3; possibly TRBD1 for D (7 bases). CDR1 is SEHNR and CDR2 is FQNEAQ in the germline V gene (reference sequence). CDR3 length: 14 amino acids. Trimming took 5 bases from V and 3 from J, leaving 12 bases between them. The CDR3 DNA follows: TGTGCCAGCAGCAAAGCAGGGGGGACAGATACGCAGTATTTT. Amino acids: CASSKAGGTDTQYF.

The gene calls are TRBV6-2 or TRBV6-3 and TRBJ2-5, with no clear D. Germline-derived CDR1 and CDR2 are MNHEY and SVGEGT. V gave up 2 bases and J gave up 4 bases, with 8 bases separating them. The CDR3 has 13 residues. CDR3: CASSYRVRETQYF. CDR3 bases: TGTGCCAGCAGTTACAGGGTCCGAGAGACCCAGTACTTC.

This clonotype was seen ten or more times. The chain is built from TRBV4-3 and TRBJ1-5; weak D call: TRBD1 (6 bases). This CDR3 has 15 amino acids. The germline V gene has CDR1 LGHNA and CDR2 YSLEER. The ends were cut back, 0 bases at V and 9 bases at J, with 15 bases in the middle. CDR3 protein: CASSQDVLNRAPQHF. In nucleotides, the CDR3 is TGCGCCAGCAGCCAAGATGTGCTGAACAGGGCGCCCCAGCATTTT.

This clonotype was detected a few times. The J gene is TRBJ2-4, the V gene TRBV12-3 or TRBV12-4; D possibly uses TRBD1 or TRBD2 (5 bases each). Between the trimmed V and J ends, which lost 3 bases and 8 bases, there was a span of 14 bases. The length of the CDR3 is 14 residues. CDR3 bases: TGTGCCAGCAGTTTCGGGACCAGTAACTACATTCAGTACTTC. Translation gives CASSFGTSNYIQYF.

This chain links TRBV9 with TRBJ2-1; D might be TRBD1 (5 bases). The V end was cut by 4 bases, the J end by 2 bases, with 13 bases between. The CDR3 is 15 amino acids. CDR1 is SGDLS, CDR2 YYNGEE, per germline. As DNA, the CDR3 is TGTGCCAGCAGCTCGACAGACACAGCCTACAATGAGCAGTTCTTC. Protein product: CASSSTDTAYNEQFF.

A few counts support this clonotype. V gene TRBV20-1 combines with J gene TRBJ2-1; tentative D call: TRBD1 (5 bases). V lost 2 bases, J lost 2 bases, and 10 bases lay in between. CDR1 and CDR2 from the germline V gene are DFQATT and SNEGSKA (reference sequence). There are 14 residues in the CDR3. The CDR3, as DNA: TGCAGTGCTAGAAGGGGTCGAACCTACAATGAGCAGTTCTTC. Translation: CSARRGRTYNEQFF.

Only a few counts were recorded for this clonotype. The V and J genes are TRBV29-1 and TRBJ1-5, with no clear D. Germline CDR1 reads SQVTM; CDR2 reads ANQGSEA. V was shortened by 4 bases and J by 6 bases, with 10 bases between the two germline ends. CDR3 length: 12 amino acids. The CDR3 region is CSVGGVGQPQHF. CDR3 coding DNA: TGCAGCGTTGGCGGGGTAGGTCAGCCCCAGCATTTT.

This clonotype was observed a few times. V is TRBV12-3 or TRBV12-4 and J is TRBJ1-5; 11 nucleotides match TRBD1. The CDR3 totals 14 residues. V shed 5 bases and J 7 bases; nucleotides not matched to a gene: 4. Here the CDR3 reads CASSLRTGGQPQHF. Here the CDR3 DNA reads TGTGCCAGCAGTCTAAGGACAGGGGGCCAGCCCCAGCATTTT.

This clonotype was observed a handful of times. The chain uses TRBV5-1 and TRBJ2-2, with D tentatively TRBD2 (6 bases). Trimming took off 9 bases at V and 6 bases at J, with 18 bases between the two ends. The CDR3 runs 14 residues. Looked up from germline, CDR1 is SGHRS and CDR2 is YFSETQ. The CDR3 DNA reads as TGCGCCACCGCTATCCAACTAGCAGCCGGGGAGCTGTTTTTT. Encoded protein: CATAIQLAAGELFF.

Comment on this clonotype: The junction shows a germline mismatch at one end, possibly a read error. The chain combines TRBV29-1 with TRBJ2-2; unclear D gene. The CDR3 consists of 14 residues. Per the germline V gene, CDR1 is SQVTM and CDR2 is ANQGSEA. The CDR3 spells CSAIKGLNTEELFF. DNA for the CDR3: TGCAGCGCGATTAAAGGCTTAAACACCGAGGAGCTGTTTTTT.

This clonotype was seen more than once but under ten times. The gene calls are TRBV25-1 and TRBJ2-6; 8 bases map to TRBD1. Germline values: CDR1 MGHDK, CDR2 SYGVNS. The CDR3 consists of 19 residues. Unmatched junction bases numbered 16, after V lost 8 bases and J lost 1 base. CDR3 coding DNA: TGTGCCAGCGGGGGCAGGGGGCTGCGGTTCCATTCTGGGGCCAACGTCCTGACTTTC. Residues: CASGGRGLRFHSGANVLTF.

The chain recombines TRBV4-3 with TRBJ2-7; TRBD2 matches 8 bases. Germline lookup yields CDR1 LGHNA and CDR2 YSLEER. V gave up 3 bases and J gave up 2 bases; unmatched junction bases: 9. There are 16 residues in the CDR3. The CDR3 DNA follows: TGCGCCAGCAGCCAGACTTCCGGGACTAGTACCTACGAGCAGTACTTC. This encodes CASSQTSGTSTYEQYF.

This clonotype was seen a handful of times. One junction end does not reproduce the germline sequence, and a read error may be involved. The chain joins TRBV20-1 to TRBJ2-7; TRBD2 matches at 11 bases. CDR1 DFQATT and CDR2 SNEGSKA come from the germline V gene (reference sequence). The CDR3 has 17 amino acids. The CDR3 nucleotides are TGCTGTGCTAGAGATCTTACTAGCGGGAGTAGCACCTACGAGCAGTACTTC. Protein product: CCARDLTSGSSTYEQYF.

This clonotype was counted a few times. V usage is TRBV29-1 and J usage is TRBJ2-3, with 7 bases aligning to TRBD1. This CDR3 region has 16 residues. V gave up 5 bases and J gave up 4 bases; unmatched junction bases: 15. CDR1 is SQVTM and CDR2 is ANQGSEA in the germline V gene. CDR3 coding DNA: TGCAGCGTTAGGAGATCACAGGGGCAAAAGCCAGATACGCAGTATTTT. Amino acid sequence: CSVRRSQGQKPDTQYF.

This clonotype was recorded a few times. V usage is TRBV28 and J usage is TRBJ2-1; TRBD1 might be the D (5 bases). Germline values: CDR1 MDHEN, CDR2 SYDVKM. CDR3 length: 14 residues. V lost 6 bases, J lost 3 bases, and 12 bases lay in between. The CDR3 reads CASRDRQNYNEQFF. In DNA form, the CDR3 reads TGTGCCAGCAGGGACCGACAGAACTACAATGAGCAGTTCTTC.

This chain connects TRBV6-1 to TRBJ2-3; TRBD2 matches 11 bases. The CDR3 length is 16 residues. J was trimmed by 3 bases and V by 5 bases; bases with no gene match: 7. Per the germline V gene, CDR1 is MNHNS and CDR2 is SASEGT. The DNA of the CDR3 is TGTGCCAGCAGTCATCGGACTAGCGGGTTTACAGATACGCAGTATTTT. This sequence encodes CASSHRTSGFTDTQYF.

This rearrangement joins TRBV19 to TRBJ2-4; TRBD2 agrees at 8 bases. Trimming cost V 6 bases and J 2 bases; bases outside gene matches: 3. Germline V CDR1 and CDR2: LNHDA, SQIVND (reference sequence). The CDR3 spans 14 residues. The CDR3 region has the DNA TGTGCCAGTAGCGCGGGGGGTACCAAAAACATTCAGTACTTC. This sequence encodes CASSAGGTKNIQYF.

CDR3 sequence: CSAREPTGSYEQYF. The DNA of the CDR3 is TGCAGTGCTAGAGAACCCACCGGATCCTACGAGCAGTACTTC. The V and J genes are TRBV20-1 and TRBJ2-7; D gene ambiguous. Trimming shortened V by 0 bases and J by 1 base, and 10 bases separated the two germline ends. The CDR3 contains 14 residues. Germline CDR1 DFQATT, CDR2 SNEGSKA (reference sequence).

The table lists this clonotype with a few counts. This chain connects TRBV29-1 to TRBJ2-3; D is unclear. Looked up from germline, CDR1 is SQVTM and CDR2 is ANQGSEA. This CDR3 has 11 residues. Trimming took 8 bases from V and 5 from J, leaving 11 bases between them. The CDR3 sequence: CSLSGEDTQYF. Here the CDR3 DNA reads TGCAGCTTATCTGGGGAAGATACGCAGTATTTT.

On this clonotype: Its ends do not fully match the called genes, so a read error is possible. CDR3 loop: CASSLKERETQYF. CDR3 nucleotides: TGTGCTAGCAGCCTGAAGGAGCGAGAGACCCAGTACTTC. This chain links TRBV7-7 with TRBJ2-5; D ambiguous. The CDR3 spans 13 residues. Per germline, CDR1 SSHAT and CDR2 FNYEAQ (reference sequence).

CDR3 DNA sequence: TGCGCCAGCAGCCAAGATCTAGCGGGGGTCTACAATGAGCAGTTCTTC. Amino acids: CASSQDLAGVYNEQFF. The chain carries TRBV4-1 and TRBJ2-1; 10 nucleotides align to TRBD2. CDR3 length equals 16 residues. Germline V gives CDR1 MGHRA, CDR2 YSYEKL. The V gene end was trimmed by 0 bases and the J gene end by 3 bases; junction bases not matched to a gene: 2.

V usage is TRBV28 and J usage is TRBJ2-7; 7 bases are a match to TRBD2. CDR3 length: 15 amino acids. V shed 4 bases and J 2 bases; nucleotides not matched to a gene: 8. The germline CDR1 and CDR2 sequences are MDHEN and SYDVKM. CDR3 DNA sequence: TGTGCCAGCAGTTACACCTCGGGACTAACCTACGAGCAGTACTTC. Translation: CASSYTSGLTYEQYF. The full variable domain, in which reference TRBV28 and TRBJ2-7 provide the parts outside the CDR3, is DVKVTQSSRYLVKRTGEKVFLECVQDMDHENMFWYRQDPGLGLRLIYFSYDVKMKEKGDIPEGYSVSREKKERFSLILESASTNQTSMYLCASSYTSGLTYEQYFGPGTRLTVT.

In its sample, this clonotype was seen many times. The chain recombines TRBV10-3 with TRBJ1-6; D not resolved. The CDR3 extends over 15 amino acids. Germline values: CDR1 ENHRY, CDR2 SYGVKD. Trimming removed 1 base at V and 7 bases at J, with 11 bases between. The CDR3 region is CAISEWRQDNSPLHF. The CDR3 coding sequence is TGTGCCATCAGTGAGTGGAGGCAGGACAATTCACCCCTCCACTTT.